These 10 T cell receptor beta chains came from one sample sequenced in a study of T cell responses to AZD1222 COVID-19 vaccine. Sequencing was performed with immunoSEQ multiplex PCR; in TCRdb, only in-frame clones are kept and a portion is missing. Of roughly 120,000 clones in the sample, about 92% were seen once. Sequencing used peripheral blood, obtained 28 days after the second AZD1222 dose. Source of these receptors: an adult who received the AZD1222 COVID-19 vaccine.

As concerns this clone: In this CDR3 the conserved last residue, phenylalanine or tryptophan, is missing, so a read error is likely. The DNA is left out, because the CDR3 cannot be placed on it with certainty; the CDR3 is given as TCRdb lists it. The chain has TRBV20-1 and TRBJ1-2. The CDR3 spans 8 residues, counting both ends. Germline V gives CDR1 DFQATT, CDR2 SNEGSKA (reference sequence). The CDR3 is CSAREAEH.

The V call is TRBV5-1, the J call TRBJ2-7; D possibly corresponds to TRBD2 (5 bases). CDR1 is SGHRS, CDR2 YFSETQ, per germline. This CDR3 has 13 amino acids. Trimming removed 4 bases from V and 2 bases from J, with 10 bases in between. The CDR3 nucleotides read TGCGCCAGCAGCCTCCCGGGGACCTACGAGCAGTACTTC. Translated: CASSLPGTYEQYF.

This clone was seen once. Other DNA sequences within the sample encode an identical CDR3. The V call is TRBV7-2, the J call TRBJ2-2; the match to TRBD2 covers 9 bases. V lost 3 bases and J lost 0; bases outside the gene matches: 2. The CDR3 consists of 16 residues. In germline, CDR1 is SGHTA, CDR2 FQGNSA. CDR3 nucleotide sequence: TGTGCCAGCAGCTTGACTAGCGGAGCGAACACCGGGGAGCTGTTTTTT. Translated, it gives CASSLTSGANTGELFF.

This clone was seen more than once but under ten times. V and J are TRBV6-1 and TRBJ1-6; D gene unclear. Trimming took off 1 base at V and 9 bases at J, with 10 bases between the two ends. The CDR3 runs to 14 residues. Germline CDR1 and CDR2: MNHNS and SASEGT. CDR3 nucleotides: TGTGCCAGCAGTGAAGGGCATCGGAGTTCACCCCTCCACTTT. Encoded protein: CASSEGHRSSPLHF.

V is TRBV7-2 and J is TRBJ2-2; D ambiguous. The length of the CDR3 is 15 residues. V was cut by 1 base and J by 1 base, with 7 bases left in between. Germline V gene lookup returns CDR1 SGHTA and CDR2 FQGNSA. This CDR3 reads CASSLVRKNTGELFF. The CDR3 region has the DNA TGTGCCAGCAGCTTAGTGAGGAAGAACACCGGGGAGCTGTTTTTT.

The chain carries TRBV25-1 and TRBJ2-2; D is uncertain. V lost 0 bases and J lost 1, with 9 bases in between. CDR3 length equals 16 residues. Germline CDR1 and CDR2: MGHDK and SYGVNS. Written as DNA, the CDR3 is TGTGCCAGCAGTGAATATTGGGCAGGGAACACCGGGGAGCTGTTTTTT. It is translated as CASSEYWAGNTGELFF.

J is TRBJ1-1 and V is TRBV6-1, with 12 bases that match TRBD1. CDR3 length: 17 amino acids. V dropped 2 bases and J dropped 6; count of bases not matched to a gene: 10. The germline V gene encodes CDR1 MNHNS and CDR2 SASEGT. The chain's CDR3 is CASSENGLGTGGSEAFF. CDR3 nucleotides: TGTGCCAGCAGTGAAAACGGACTCGGGACAGGGGGCTCTGAAGCTTTCTTT.

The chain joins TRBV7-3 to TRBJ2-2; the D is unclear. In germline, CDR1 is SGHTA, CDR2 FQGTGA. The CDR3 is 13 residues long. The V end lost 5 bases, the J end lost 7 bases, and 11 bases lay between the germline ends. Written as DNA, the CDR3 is TGTGCCAGCAGCCGTGGAGTCGACGGGGAGCTGTTTTTT. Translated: CASSRGVDGELFF.

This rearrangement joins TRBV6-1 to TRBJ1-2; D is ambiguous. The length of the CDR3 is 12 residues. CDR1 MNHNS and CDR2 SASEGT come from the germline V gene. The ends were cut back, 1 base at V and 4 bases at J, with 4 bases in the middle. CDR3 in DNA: TGTGCCAGCAGTGAAGTCAGCTATGGCTACACCTTC. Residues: CASSEVSYGYTF.

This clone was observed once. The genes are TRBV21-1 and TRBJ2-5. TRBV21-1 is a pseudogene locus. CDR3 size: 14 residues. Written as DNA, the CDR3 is TGTGCCAGCAGCAAAGGGGGAAAAGGTGGGACCCAGTACTTC. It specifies CASSKGGKGGTQYF.